One sample yielded the 2 T cell receptor beta chains listed below, sequenced in a study of blood T cell repertoires in COVID-19. Repertoires were generated with immunoSEQ multiplex PCR, while TCRdb's copy carries only in-frame clones and drops some. The sample has around 52,000 clones, roughly 82% seen once. Input material: peripheral blood. Receptors originate from an older woman with acute or convalescent COVID-19.

The gene calls are TRBV27 and TRBJ2-3, with 13 bases lining up with TRBD2. The junction had 3 bases not matched to a gene; V was cut back by 8 bases and J by 1 base. Germline CDR1 is MNHEY and CDR2 is SMNVEV (reference sequence). The CDR3 spans 15 residues. CDR3: CASPGLAGGTDTQYF. The CDR3 DNA reads as TGTGCCAGCCCCGGACTAGCGGGGGGCACAGATACGCAGTATTTT.

The chain joins TRBV10-3 to TRBJ2-4; weak D call: TRBD1 (6 bases). V dropped 10 bases and J dropped 5 bases, with 9 bases sitting between them. The CDR3 is 11 residues long. From germline, CDR1 is ENHRY and CDR2 SYGVKD. CDR3 sequence reads: CASRGENIQYF. The CDR3 nucleotides read TGTGCCAGCAGGGGAGAAAACATTCAGTACTTC.